One sample yielded the 11 T cell receptor beta chains listed below, sequenced in a study of identical twins. Using its own MiXCR run on the 5' RACE reads, TCRdb lists one record per CDR3 protein. The data contain about 690,000 distinct CDR3 sequences, approximately 6.1% of them seen just once; the ten biggest clones take up 1.5% to 2%. Sequenced sample: naive T cells sorted from blood. These receptors were taken from a young man in good health.

This clonotype appeared many times. The rearrangement uses TRBV7-9 and TRBJ2-7; TRBD2 is a possible D gene (6 bases). The CDR3 covers 14 residues. V dropped 2 bases and J dropped 2 bases, with 10 bases sitting between them. Germline V gives CDR1 SEHNR, CDR2 FQNEAQ (reference sequence). The CDR3 DNA reads as TGTGCCAGCAGCTTAACGGCGGGAACCTACGAGCAGTACGTC. Amino acids: CASSLTAGTYEQYV.

This clonotype was observed a few times. The V gene is TRBV7-2, the J gene TRBJ2-7; 7 nucleotides line up with TRBD2. Germline-derived CDR1 and CDR2 are SGHTA and FQGNSA. V lost 3 bases and J lost 2; bases outside the gene matches: 4. CDR3 length equals 14 residues. The CDR3 bases are TGTGCCAGCAGCTTCACCGGGACTACCTACGAGCAGTACTTC. It encodes CASSFTGTTYEQYF.

This clonotype was detected ten times or more. The chain links TRBV6-5 to TRBJ1-1, with D possibly being TRBD1 (5 bases). CDR3 size: 11 residues. CDR1 is MNHEY and CDR2 is SVGAGI in the germline V gene. V was trimmed by 7 bases and J by 6 bases, leaving 9 bases between them. CDR3 bases: TGTGCCAGCATTCGGGGCCCTGAAGCTTTCTTT. Amino acids: CASIRGPEAFF.

In the case of this clonotype: A clone one base away is much larger, so this may be a read error. Since no conserved phenylalanine or tryptophan closes the CDR3, a read error is the likely cause. The chain combines TRBV5-5 with TRBJ1-5; D perhaps matches TRBD1 (5 bases). CDR1 and CDR2 (germline): SGHKS, YYEKEE (reference sequence). V lost 2 bases to trimming and J lost 3 bases, with 9 bases between them. The CDR3 totals 14 residues. CDR3 sequence (DNA): TGTGCCAGCAGCTTCGGGGGTTTCAATCAGCCCCAGCATTGT. Translation: CASSFGGFNQPQHC.

This clonotype was recorded many times. DNA for the CDR3: TGCAGTGCTAGCAACAGGGAACCAGAGACCCAGTACTTC. This sequence encodes CSASNREPETQYF. The rearrangement joins TRBV20-1 to TRBJ2-5; possible D gene TRBD1, 6 bases. Germline V lookup: CDR1 DFQATT, CDR2 SNEGSKA (reference sequence). V was pared by 3 bases and J by 4 bases, with 12 bases between. CDR3 length: 13 amino acids.

Concerning this clonotype: A read error may be the cause here, since a much bigger clone is one base away. The gene calls are TRBV7-9 and TRBJ2-1, with 8 bases that match TRBD2. The CDR3 is made up of 16 amino acids. V gave up 5 bases and J gave up 2 bases; unmatched junction bases: 8. Germline V gene sequence: CDR1 SEHNR, CDR2 FQNEAQ (reference sequence). The CDR3 loop is CASSPRTSRPYNEQFF. The CDR3 DNA reads as TGTGCCAGCAGCCCGAGGACTAGCAGACCCTACAATGAGCAGTTCTTC.

This clonotype was seen many times. The chain couples TRBV9 to TRBJ2-1; perhaps TRBD1 as D (6 bases). The CDR3 covers 13 residues. Germline CDR1 is SGDLS and CDR2 is YYNGEE. Trimming took off 2 bases at V and 5 bases at J, with 8 bases between the two ends. Written as DNA, the CDR3 is TGTGCCAGCAGCGTCGGACAGCACAATGAGCAGTTCTTC. Its protein is CASSVGQHNEQFF.

The rearrangement joins TRBV20-1 to TRBJ1-5, with TRBD1 identical over 8 bases. The germline V gene has CDR1 DFQATT and CDR2 SNEGSKA (reference sequence). V was pared by 2 bases and J by 3 bases, with 9 bases of the junction left unmatched. The CDR3 is made up of 16 amino acids. DNA for the CDR3: TGCAGTGCTAGAAGTCAAGGACAGGGAATCAATCAGCCCCAGCATTTT. Translated, it gives CSARSQGQGINQPQHF.

This clonotype was observed a few times. The CDR3 bases are TGTGCCAGCAGTGAGACAGGGGGACCCACCGGGGAGCTGTTTTTT. Residues: CASSETGGPTGELFF. This chain connects TRBV6-1 to TRBJ2-2, with 9 bases that match TRBD1. The CDR3 spans 15 residues. CDR1 and CDR2 (germline): MNHNS, SASEGT. V lost 3 bases to trimming and J lost 4 bases; unmatched junction nucleotides: 3.

This clonotype was seen more than once but under ten times. The chain uses TRBV4-3 and TRBJ2-4; D is possibly TRBD1 (6 bases). CDR3 length: 15 residues. Trimming removed 0 bases from V and 8 bases from J, with 14 bases in between. Germline V gene sequence: CDR1 LGHNA, CDR2 YSLEER. The CDR3 loop reads CASSQESQGKDIQYF. DNA for the CDR3: TGCGCCAGCAGCCAAGAGTCCCAGGGGAAGGACATTCAGTACTTC.

This clonotype was detected many times. The V call is TRBV12-3 or TRBV12-4, the J call TRBJ2-5, with D maybe TRBD2 (6 bases). Trimming removed 7 bases at V and 12 bases at J, with 21 bases between. The CDR3 is made up of 13 amino acids. The CDR3 bases are TGTGCCAGCACTTCGGCCCCGGGGGACTCCGAGTACTTC. This encodes CASTSAPGDSEYF.